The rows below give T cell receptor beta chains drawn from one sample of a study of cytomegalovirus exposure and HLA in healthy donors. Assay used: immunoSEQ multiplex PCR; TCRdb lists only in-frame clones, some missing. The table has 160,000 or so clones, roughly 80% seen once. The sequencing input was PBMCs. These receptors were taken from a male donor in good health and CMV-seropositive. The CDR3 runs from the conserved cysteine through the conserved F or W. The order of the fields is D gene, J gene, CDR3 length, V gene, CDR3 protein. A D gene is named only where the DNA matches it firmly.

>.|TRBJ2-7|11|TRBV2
CASSVAYEQYF
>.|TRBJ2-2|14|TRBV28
CASSLLGDTGELFF
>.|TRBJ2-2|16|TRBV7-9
CASSLDPMRVRGELFF
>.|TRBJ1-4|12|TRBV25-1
CASSDLYEKLFF
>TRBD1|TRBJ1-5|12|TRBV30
CAWTQGAEPQHF
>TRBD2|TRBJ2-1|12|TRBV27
CASSLTSGSLFF
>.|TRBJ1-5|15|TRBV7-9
CASSPEYRGNQPQHF
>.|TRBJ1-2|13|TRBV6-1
CASRPTATYGYTF
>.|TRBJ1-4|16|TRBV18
CASSQDSGATNEKLFF
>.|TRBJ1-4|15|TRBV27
CASSLTGRGGEKLFF
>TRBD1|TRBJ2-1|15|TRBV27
CASSSDWTGGHEQFF
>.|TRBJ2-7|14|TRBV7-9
CASSPPTGTLEQYF
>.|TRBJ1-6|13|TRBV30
CAWMGQPNSPLHF
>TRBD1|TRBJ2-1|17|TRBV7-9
CASRRLKKGQIEGEQFF
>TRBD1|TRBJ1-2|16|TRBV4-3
CASSQAPGQGNYGYTF
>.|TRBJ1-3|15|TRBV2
CASSPDTNSGNTIYF
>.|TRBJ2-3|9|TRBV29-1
CSDGGRANF
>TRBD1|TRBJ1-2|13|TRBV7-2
CASSFRGSDGYTF
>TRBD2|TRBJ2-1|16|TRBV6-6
CASNYVAGVLYNEQFF
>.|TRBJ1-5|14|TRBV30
CAWSVLLENQPQHF
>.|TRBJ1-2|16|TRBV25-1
CASSDLTPGGNYGYTF
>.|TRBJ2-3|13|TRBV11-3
CASSLAIGDTQYF
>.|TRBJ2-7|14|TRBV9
CASSVAGGRYEQYF
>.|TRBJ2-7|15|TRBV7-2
CASSVRGTALREQYF
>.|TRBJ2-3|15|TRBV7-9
CASSSPRLGLDTQYF
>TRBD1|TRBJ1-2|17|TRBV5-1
CASSLPAGTGLTMAITF
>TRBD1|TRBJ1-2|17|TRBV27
CASSRRDSLAANYGYTF
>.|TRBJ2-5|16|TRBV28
CASMTRLVVAEETQYF
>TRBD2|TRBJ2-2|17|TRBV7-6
CASSLGTSGPNTGELFF
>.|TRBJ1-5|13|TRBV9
CASRRGGNQPQHF
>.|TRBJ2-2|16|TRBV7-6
CASSLAGGIRAGELFF
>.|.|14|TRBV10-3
CAISGEPQSHEQYF
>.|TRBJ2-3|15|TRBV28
CASSGLWGRADTQYF
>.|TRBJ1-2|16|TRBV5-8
CASSLEGGEGWYGYTF
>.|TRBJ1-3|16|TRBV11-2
CASSSLAGGTGNTIYF
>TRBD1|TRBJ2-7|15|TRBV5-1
CASSYGTGSSYEQYF
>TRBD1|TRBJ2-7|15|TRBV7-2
CASSPQRGHSYEQYF
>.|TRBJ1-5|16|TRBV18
CASSLDFGSPNQPQHF
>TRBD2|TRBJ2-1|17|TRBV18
CASSPAGGPSSYNEQFF
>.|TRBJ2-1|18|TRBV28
CASSLILGGRVRNNEQFF
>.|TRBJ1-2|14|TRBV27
CASSHIGVNYGYTF
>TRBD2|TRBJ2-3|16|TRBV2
CASSEIGTSGTDTQYF
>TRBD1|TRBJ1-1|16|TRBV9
CASSYGQGAGGTEAFF
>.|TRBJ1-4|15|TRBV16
CASSQRATTNEKLFF
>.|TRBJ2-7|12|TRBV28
CASSLAGYEQYF